The entry that follows covers one TCR beta chain sequence. Its antigen is currently unknown. These data come from a study of T cell responses to AZD1222 COVID-19 vaccine. Broader study findings: Baseline serostatus was positive in only six AZD1222 recipients.

Only in-frame clones appear in the TCRdb table, and some are missing; sequencing was by immunoSEQ multiplex PCR. The sample consists of approximately 150,000 clones, 90% to 95% of them appearing once. V was cut by 4 bases and J by 4 bases, with 10 bases left in between. CDR1 SGHTA and CDR2 FQGTGA come from the germline V gene. The CDR3 spans 13 residues. The clonotype comes from an adult in good health. This specimen was peripheral blood, taken on day 0 of MenACWY control vaccination. V usage is TRBV7-3 and J usage is TRBJ1-1, with no clear D. CDR3 coding DNA: TGTGCCAGCAGCTCCAACCTGGGCACTGAAGCTTTCTTT. It translates to CASSSNLGTEAFF.